Listed below are T cell receptor beta chains from one sample, sequenced in a study of blood T cell repertoires in COVID-19. Sequencing was performed with immunoSEQ multiplex PCR; in TCRdb, only in-frame clones are kept and a portion is missing. The sample contains more than 95,000 clones, around 84% of which appear only once. What was sequenced was peripheral blood. Receptors were obtained from a man between 60 and 70 years old with acute or convalescent COVID-19. CDR3s include the opening cysteine and the closing phenylalanine or tryptophan. The D gene is left open where the match is weak. The size of a clone is reported for some rows only, either as once, few or many, or as a class for expanded clones.

>-|TRBD2|TRBJ2-4|TRBV4-1
TGCGCCAGCAGCCAAGATGGGGGGAGGGGAAACATTCAGTACTTC
CASSQDGGRGNIQYF
>-|TRBD2|TRBJ2-5|TRBV4-1
TGCGCCAGCAGCCTTCGACTAGCGGGAGAGACCCAGTACTTC
CASSLRLAGETQYF
>-|-|TRBJ1-5|TRBV27
TGTGCCAGCAGGCCAAGGACAGTTTATCAGCCCCAGCATTTT
CASRPRTVYQPQHF
>few|TRBD2|TRBJ2-7|TRBV6-5
TGTGCCAGCTCGGCTAGCGGCTACGAGCAGTACTTC
CASSASGYEQYF
>-|-|TRBJ1-5|TRBV6-2/TRBV6-3
TGTGCCAGCAGCACAGTTTCGGATAATCAGCCCCAGCATTTT
CASSTVSDNQPQHF
>once|-|TRBJ1-1|TRBV28
TGTGCCAGCACTCCTCGGGACACTGAAGCTTTCTTT
CASTPRDTEAFF
>-|TRBD1|TRBJ1-2|TRBV6-5
TGTGCCAGCAGTACCGGACAGGGTGTATCTGGCTACACCTTC
CASSTGQGVSGYTF
>few|TRBD1|TRBJ1-2|TRBV10-1
TGCGCCAGCAGTGAGTTCGGGACAGGGGGGCTTACCGACGAGGGCTACACCTTC
CASSEFGTGGLTDEGYTF
>once|-|TRBJ1-1|TRBV5-4
TGTGCCAGCAGCTTCAGGGTCGGGGGGAACACTGAAGCTTTCTTT
CASSFRVGGNTEAFF
>-|TRBD1|TRBJ2-3|TRBV28
TGTGCCAGCACTGTACAGGGGGCCCCAGATACGCAGTATTTT
CASTVQGAPDTQYF
>-|-|TRBJ1-5|TRBV7-8
TGTGCCAGCAGCCGGGACATTCATAGCAATCAGCCCCAGCATTTT
CASSRDIHSNQPQHF
>-|TRBD1|TRBJ2-3|TRBV10-3
TGTGCCATCAGTAAGGGACAGATCACAGATACGCAGTATTTT
CAISKGQITDTQYF
>-|-|TRBJ2-4|TRBV19
TGTGCCAGTTCCGACATTTACCGGGACAAAAACATTCAGTACTTC
CASSDIYRDKNIQYF
>-|-|TRBJ1-1|TRBV5-4
TGTGCCAGCGAGAAGGGGGGGGCCATGAACACTGAAGCTTTCTTT
CASEKGGAMNTEAFF
>-|-|TRBJ1-1|TRBV11-2
TGTGCCAGCAGCTTAAGCGGGGACACTGAAGCTTTCTTT
CASSLSGDTEAFF
>-|-|TRBJ1-5|TRBV19
TGTGCCTCGGGGGGACCTAATAGCAATCAGCCCCAGCATTTT
CASGGPNSNQPQHF
>-|-|TRBJ2-3|TRBV5-1
TGCGCCAGCAGCTTGGAGAATCGAGGGTCAGATACGCAGTATTTT
CASSLENRGSDTQYF